These 27 T cell receptor beta chains were all obtained from the same sample, sequenced in a study of blood T cell repertoires in COVID-19. The repertoire was sequenced with immunoSEQ multiplex PCR; TCRdb's copy has only in-frame clones and lacks some. This table has about 160,000 clones, roughly nine tenths appearing once. Material: peripheral blood. The receptors stem from a man aged 55 to 70 with acute or convalescent COVID-19.

This clone occurred a few times. V is TRBV27 and J is TRBJ1-2; TRBD1 is a possible D gene (6 bases). Germline V CDR1 and CDR2: MNHEY, SMNVEV (reference sequence). Trimming removed 6 bases at V and 4 bases at J, with 24 bases between. This CDR3 spans 17 amino acids. CDR3 in amino acids: CASSKNSLGGGSYGYTF. The CDR3 DNA sequence: TGTGCCAGCAGCAAAAACTCCCTAGGGGGGGGGAGCTATGGCTACACCTTC.

The V call is TRBV7-8, the J call TRBJ1-3; possible D gene TRBD1, 5 bases. Between the trimmed V and J ends, which lost 0 bases and 2 bases, there was a span of 11 bases. The CDR3 is 16 residues long. In germline, CDR1 is SGHVS, CDR2 FQNEAQ. CDR3 in amino acids: CASSLAPGLAGNTIYF. The CDR3 coding sequence is TGTGCCAGCAGCTTAGCACCAGGGCTGGCTGGAAACACCATATATTTT.

In its sample, this clone was seen once. The CDR3 region has the DNA TGTGCCAGCAGCCCCGGGACTAGAGTCTCCGGGGAGCTGTTTTTT. Its translation: CASSPGTRVSGELFF. This chain links TRBV5-4 with TRBJ2-2; TRBD2 aligns across 8 bases. From germline, CDR1 is SGHNT and CDR2 YYREEE (reference sequence). The CDR3 length is 15 residues. V gave up 4 bases and J gave up 6 bases; unmatched junction bases: 8.

The chain combines TRBV19 with TRBJ1-4, with a weak D call TRBD1 (6 bases). V lost 2 bases and J lost 7, with 14 bases in between. CDR1 is LNHDA and CDR2 is SQIVND in the germline V gene (reference sequence). The CDR3 runs to 15 residues. This CDR3 reads CASSIRGGRTEKLFF. The CDR3 DNA sequence: TGTGCCAGTAGTATAAGGGGGGGGCGGACTGAAAAACTGTTTTTT.

The chain has TRBV24-1 and TRBJ1-2, with D perhaps matching TRBD1 (5 bases). The V gene's germline CDR1 is KGHDR and CDR2 SFDVKD. This CDR3 is built from 14 residues. V shed 2 bases and J shed 1 base, with 7 bases lying between them. CDR3 in DNA: TGTGCCACCAGTGATTCGACAGTTAACTATGGCTACACCTTC. This sequence encodes CATSDSTVNYGYTF.

This clone occurred once. This chain connects TRBV7-9 to TRBJ1-2, with TRBD1 identical over 8 bases. Germline CDR1 and CDR2: SEHNR and FQNEAQ (reference sequence). J was trimmed by 6 bases and V by 4 bases; bases with no gene match: 10. The CDR3 is made up of 15 amino acids. The CDR3 nucleotides read TGTGCCAGCAGCTCCGACAGGGGCAGGTTCAATGGCTACACCTTC. Amino acids: CASSSDRGRFNGYTF. The complete variable domain, with remaining parts taken from reference TRBV7-9 and TRBJ1-2, reads DTGVSQNPRHKITKRGQNVTFRCDPISEHNRLYWYRQTLGQGPEFLTYFQNEAQLEKSRLLSDRFSAERPKGSFSTLEIQRTEQGDSAMYLCASSSDRGRFNGYTFGSGTRLTVV.

For this clone: The sample carries other DNA sequences with the same CDR3. The V gene is TRBV5-1, the J gene TRBJ1-2, with TRBD1 matching 7 bases. The CDR3 is 14 amino acids. J was trimmed by 0 bases and V by 2 bases; bases with no gene match: 1. Germline V gene lookup returns CDR1 SGHRS and CDR2 YFSETQ. The CDR3 spells CASSLGTANYGYTF. The DNA of the CDR3 is TGCGCCAGCAGCTTAGGGACAGCTAACTATGGCTACACCTTC. The variable domain in full, completed from reference TRBV5-1 and TRBJ1-2, reads KAGVTQTPRYLIKTRGQQVTLSCSPISGHRSVSWYQQTPGQGLQFLFEYFSETQRNKGNFPGRFSGRQFSNSRSEMNVSTLELGDSALYLCASSLGTANYGYTFGSGTRLTVV.

The gene calls are TRBV6-4 and TRBJ1-6; D ambiguous. The CDR3 loop spans 18 amino acids. The germline CDR1 and CDR2 sequences are MRHNA and SNTAGT. The V end was cut by 0 bases, the J end by 2 bases, with 14 bases between. The CDR3 coding sequence is TGTGCCAGCAGTGACTCAGCATCAGGTGGAACCTATAATTCACCCCTCCACTTT. Translated: CASSDSASGGTYNSPLHF.

The chain recombines TRBV19 with TRBJ2-1; 8 bases line up with TRBD1. The CDR3 totals 19 residues. V dropped 4 bases and J dropped 6; count of bases not matched to a gene: 20. The germline CDR1 and CDR2 sequences are LNHDA and SQIVND (reference sequence). CDR3 bases: TGTGCCAGTAGTACCCAGGGGGCGCGGAGGATATCAAACTTCAATGAGCAGTTCTTC. Its protein product is CASSTQGARRISNFNEQFF.

The chain couples TRBV19 to TRBJ1-4; D gene ambiguous. The ends were cut back, 7 bases at V and 0 bases at J, with 15 bases in the middle. The CDR3 has 16 amino acids. CDR1 is LNHDA and CDR2 is SQIVND in the germline V gene (reference sequence). The CDR3 DNA follows: TGTGCCAGTAAACCACGGCGGGCCCCAACTAATGAAAAACTGTTTTTT. Its translation is CASKPRRAPTNEKLFF.

This clone was seen only a few times. The V and J genes are TRBV5-1 and TRBJ2-1; TRBD2 is a possible D gene (6 bases). Per germline, CDR1 SGHRS and CDR2 YFSETQ. V dropped 0 bases and J dropped 7 bases, with 17 bases sitting between them. The CDR3 has 16 residues. The DNA of the CDR3 is TGCGCCAGCAGCTTGGCGGGCGGGACTGGACGAAATGAGCAGTTCTTC. It translates to CASSLAGGTGRNEQFF. The full variable domain, with the rest looked up from reference TRBV5-1 and TRBJ2-1, is KAGVTQTPRYLIKTRGQQVTLSCSPISGHRSVSWYQQTPGQGLQFLFEYFSETQRNKGNFPGRFSGRQFSNSRSEMNVSTLELGDSALYLCASSLAGGTGRNEQFFGPGTRLTVL.

This clone turned up a few times. The chain combines TRBV2 with TRBJ1-1; no clear D. The CDR3 covers 12 residues. Trimming removed 7 bases at V and 0 bases at J, with 6 bases between. CDR1 is SNHLY, CDR2 FYNNEI, per germline. The CDR3 sequence is CASNRLNTEAFF. For the CDR3, the DNA is TGTGCCAGCAACCGGTTGAACACTGAAGCTTTCTTT.

The J gene is TRBJ2-1, the V gene TRBV6-4; D is possibly TRBD2 (5 bases). CDR1 is MRHNA and CDR2 is SNTAGT in the germline V gene. The V gene lost 4 bases and the J gene lost 5 bases, with 18 bases spanning the gap. The CDR3 has 16 residues. CDR3 bases: TGTGCCAGCAGTGCGCGGGCAGCCGGGCCTAACAATGAGCAGTTCTTC. Amino acid sequence: CASSARAAGPNNEQFF.

The chain employs TRBV5-4 and TRBJ2-4; 10 positions match TRBD1. Germline V gene lookup returns CDR1 SGHNT and CDR2 YYREEE (reference sequence). The trim removed 3 bases at V and 8 bases at J, leaving 8 bases unmatched. The CDR3 totals 15 residues. The CDR3 loop reads CASSSLTGGADIQYF. DNA for the CDR3: TGTGCCAGCAGCTCTTTGACAGGGGGCGCAGACATTCAGTACTTC. Based on the CDR3 plus reference TRBV5-4 and TRBJ2-4, the full variable domain is ETGVTQSPTHLIKTRGQQVTLRCSSQSGHNTVSWYQQALGQGPQFIFQYYREEENGRGNFPPRFSGLQFPNYSSELNVNALELDDSALYLCASSSLTGGADIQYFGAGTRLSVL.

The chain recombines TRBV30 with TRBJ1-2; 10 bases map to TRBD1. The germline gives CDR1 GTSNPN, CDR2 SVGIG (reference sequence). Trimming cost V 2 bases and J 8 bases; bases outside gene matches: 5. This CDR3 has 13 residues. The CDR3 here is CAWSRQGAPGYTF. For the CDR3, the DNA is TGTGCCTGGAGTCGACAGGGGGCGCCCGGCTACACCTTC. The full variable domain, rest sourced from reference TRBV30 and TRBJ1-2, is SQTIHQWPATLVQPVGSPLSLECTVEGTSNPNLYWYRQAAGRGLQLLFYSVGIGQISSEVPQNLSASRPQDRQFILSSKKLLLSDSGFYLCAWSRQGAPGYTFGSGTRLTVV.

This rearrangement joins TRBV25-1 to TRBJ2-7; maybe TRBD2 (5 bases). Germline V lookup: CDR1 MGHDK, CDR2 SYGVNS. Between the trimmed V and J ends, which lost 3 bases and 7 bases, there was a span of 7 bases. The CDR3 spans 11 residues. The CDR3 nucleotides read TGTGCCAGCAGTGAGGGCGGGGAGCAGTACTTC. Translation gives CASSEGGEQYF.

The chain is built from TRBV5-8 and TRBJ1-1; D unclear. The CDR3 runs 14 residues. V dropped 2 bases and J dropped 1 base, with 9 bases sitting between them. From germline, CDR1 is SGHTS and CDR2 YDEGEE. CDR3 in DNA: TGTGCCAGCAGCTTTGAACACAGGAACACTGAAGCTTTCTTT. Amino acids: CASSFEHRNTEAFF.

The J gene is TRBJ2-2, the V gene TRBV6-1; possibly TRBD1 for D (6 bases). Germline CDR1 and CDR2: MNHNS and SASEGT. This CDR3 spans 17 amino acids. Trimming took 4 bases from V and 2 from J, leaving 17 bases between them. The CDR3 sequence is CASSVLVTGSNTGELFF. The CDR3 DNA is TGTGCCAGCAGTGTCCTCGTGACAGGTTCAAACACCGGGGAGCTGTTTTTT.

The chain carries TRBV7-6 and TRBJ1-2; D may be TRBD1 (6 bases). CDR1 SGHVS and CDR2 FNYEAQ come from the germline V gene. V shed 5 bases and J shed 5 bases, with 12 bases lying between them. The CDR3 sequence is 13 residues long. DNA for the CDR3: TGTGCCAGCAGCCCTGGGCAGGGGTATGGCTACACCTTC. Residues: CASSPGQGYGYTF.

The chain uses TRBV29-1 and TRBJ1-1, with D unresolved. Germline V gene sequence: CDR1 SQVTM, CDR2 ANQGSEA. V was pared by 6 bases and J by 1 base, with 12 bases between. The CDR3 spans 13 residues. The CDR3 loop is CSVRQQPNTEAFF. CDR3 nucleotide sequence: TGCAGCGTACGGCAACAGCCGAACACTGAAGCTTTCTTT.

This clone was detected only a few times. The chain recombines TRBV14 with TRBJ2-7; maybe TRBD1 (6 bases). Looked up from germline, CDR1 is SGHDN and CDR2 is FVKESK. The CDR3 totals 18 residues. V was pared by 2 bases and J by 3 bases, with 23 bases between. The CDR3 DNA sequence: TGTGCCAGCAGCCAAATGGGACAATTTTCTCGACCGGTCTACGAGCAGTACTTC. Translated, it gives CASSQMGQFSRPVYEQYF. Full variable domain (rest looked up from reference TRBV14 and TRBJ2-7): EAGVTQFPSHSVIEKGQTVTLRCDPISGHDNLYWYRRVMGKEIKFLLHFVKESKQDESGMPNNRFLAERTGGTYSTLKVQPAELEDSGVYFCASSQMGQFSRPVYEQYFGPGTRLTVT.

The chain employs TRBV29-1 and TRBJ1-1, with no clear D. V lost 4 bases and J lost 11, with 14 bases in between. Germline-derived CDR1 and CDR2 are SQVTM and ANQGSEA. The CDR3 length is 11 residues. The CDR3: CSVAESNAAFF. The CDR3 DNA sequence: TGCAGCGTTGCTGAATCAAACGCGGCTTTCTTT.

The chain combines TRBV6-5 with TRBJ2-1; D perhaps matches TRBD1 (5 bases). This CDR3 spans 13 amino acids. The germline gives CDR1 MNHEY, CDR2 SVGAGI. The V gene lost 4 bases and the J gene lost 5 bases, with 9 bases spanning the gap. Here the CDR3 DNA reads TGTGCCAGCAGTTTTGGCAGGGACAATGAGCAGTTCTTC. Translation: CASSFGRDNEQFF.

This clone was recorded only once. This chain connects TRBV7-3 to TRBJ2-7; TRBD1 is a possible D gene (6 bases). The CDR3 length is 13 residues. The V and J ends lost 1 base and 6 bases respectively, with 10 bases between them. Germline V gives CDR1 SGHTA, CDR2 FQGTGA. This CDR3 reads CASSLNRDGEQYF. Written as DNA, the CDR3 is TGTGCCAGCAGCTTAAACAGGGACGGCGAGCAGTACTTC.

This CDR3 is CASSLGQGAGQPQHF. CDR3 DNA sequence: TGCGCCAGCAGCTTGGGACAGGGGGCCGGTCAGCCCCAGCATTTT. The chain recombines TRBV5-1 with TRBJ1-5, with 10 bases fitting TRBD1. The CDR3 consists of 15 residues. Losses at the gene ends were 0 bases for V and 6 bases for J; bases not matched to a gene: 3. Per germline, CDR1 SGHRS and CDR2 YFSETQ.

CDR3 amino acids: CATSTRFGTSGGHYNEQFF. In DNA form, the CDR3 reads TGTGCCACCAGCACTAGATTCGGGACTAGCGGGGGGCACTACAATGAGCAGTTCTTC. This sequence joins TRBV15 and TRBJ2-1; TRBD2 matches 15 bases. V was pared by 4 bases and J by 3 bases, with 10 bases of the junction left unmatched. Germline V gives CDR1 LNHNV, CDR2 YYDKDF (reference sequence). The CDR3 extends over 19 amino acids.

This clone was detected a few times. V gene TRBV3-1 (or the pseudogene TRBV3-2) combines with J gene TRBJ2-1, with D tentatively TRBD1 (8 bases). V was pared by 4 bases and J by 7 bases, with 17 bases between. CDR1 LGHDT and CDR2 YNNKEL come from the germline V gene (reference sequence). CDR3 length: 15 amino acids. The CDR3 spells CASSRSGQGGNEQFF. The DNA of the CDR3 is TGTGCCAGCAGCCGGAGTGGACAGGGAGGGAATGAGCAGTTCTTC.